The 26 T cell receptor beta chains below all came from one sample that was sequenced in a study of molecular identifiers for immune sequencing clone quantification. Each CDR3 protein is one row after TCRdb ran MiXCR on the PCR reads. The sample has tens of thousands of distinct CDR3 sequences; roughly 19% are singletons. The sequencing input was naive CD8+ T cells from blood, with Jurkat cell RNA spiked in. Documented subset: FACS-sorted CD8+CD4-CCR7+CD45RA+ naive T cells. These receptors were obtained from a human donor in good health. Some libraries in this study had Jurkat cell RNA spiked in.

Worth noting for this clonotype: This may be a read error: a much more frequent sequence differs by one nucleotide. V usage is TRBV7-9 and J usage is TRBJ2-7; D gene unclear. The germline CDR1 and CDR2 sequences are SEHNR and FQNEAQ (reference sequence). The CDR3 is 14 residues long. The DNA of the CDR3 is TGTGCCAGCAGCTCGGGCCCCCGGAGCTACAAGCAGTACTTC. It yields the protein CASSSGPRSYKQYF.

Regarding this clonotype: A read error may be the cause here, since a much bigger clone is one base away. The genes are TRBV6-5 and TRBJ1-6; a weak D match, TRBD1 (5 bases). CDR3 length: 16 amino acids. The V and J ends lost 6 bases and 11 bases respectively, with 23 bases between them. The germline V gene encodes CDR1 MNHEY and CDR2 SVGAGI. The DNA of the CDR3 is TGTGCCAGCAGCCAAGGGGCGGGAGAATTCAATCCACCCCTCCACTTT. It translates to CASSQGAGEFNPPLHF.

The sample holds many counts of this clonotype. V is TRBV27 and J is TRBJ1-5; the D is unclear. The CDR3 totals 13 residues. Trimming pared 5 bases from V and 5 bases from J, leaving 10 bases between. Germline V gene data show CDR1 as MNHEY and CDR2 as SMNVEV (reference sequence). The CDR3 reads CASSPAHYQPQHF. The CDR3 DNA reads TGTGCCAGCAGTCCCGCCCACTATCAGCCCCAGCATTTT.

This clonotype was recorded at least ten times. V gene TRBV12-3 or TRBV12-4 combines with J gene TRBJ2-6; weak D call: TRBD2 (6 bases). This CDR3 comprises 15 residues. V dropped 2 bases and J dropped 1 base, with 6 bases sitting between them. CDR3 amino acids: CASSLRGSGANVLTF. CDR3 sequence (DNA): TGTGCCAGCAGTTTACGGGGGTCTGGGGCCAACGTCCTGACTTTC.

This clonotype showed up just a few times. The rearrangement uses TRBV19 and TRBJ1-1, with D maybe TRBD1 (6 bases). The germline gives CDR1 LNHDA, CDR2 SQIVND (reference sequence). The ends were cut back, 8 bases at V and 0 bases at J, with 10 bases in the middle. CDR3 length: 13 amino acids. CDR3 DNA: TGTGCCAGTTGCAGGGGAATGAACACTGAAGCTTTCTTT. The encoded protein is CASCRGMNTEAFF. The full variable domain, in which reference TRBV19 and TRBJ1-1 provide the parts outside the CDR3, is DGGITQSPKYLFRKEGQNVTLSCEQNLNHDAMYWYRQDPGQGLRLIYYSQIVNDFQKGDIAEGYSVSREKKESFPLTVTSAQKNPTAFYLCASCRGMNTEAFFGQGTRLTVV.

In its sample, this clonotype was seen a few times. A read error may be the cause here, since a much bigger clone is one base away. This chain joins TRBV5-3 and TRBJ1-5; a weak D match, TRBD1 (5 bases). TRBV5-3 is an ORF, and what it does is uncertain. This CDR3 has 15 amino acids. CDR3 in amino acids: CVSSPTAGSNQPQHF. CDR3 nucleotide sequence: TGTGTCAGCAGCCCAACGGCAGGGAGCAATCAGCCCCAGCATTTT.

There are many counts of this clonotype. V is TRBV5-1 and J is TRBJ2-3; a possible D gene is TRBD1 (6 bases). Germline V CDR1 and CDR2: SGHRS, YFSETQ. The CDR3 loop spans 14 amino acids. V was trimmed by 9 bases and J by 2 bases, leaving 16 bases between them. This CDR3 is CATKDRTSTDTQYF. The CDR3 bases are TGCGCCACCAAAGACAGGACATCCACAGATACGCAGTATTTT.

This clonotype was found a few times. The rearrangement joins TRBV9 to TRBJ1-5; D is uncertain. This CDR3 has 16 residues. V gave up 0 bases and J gave up 1 base, with 11 bases separating them. CDR1 is SGDLS and CDR2 is YYNGEE in the germline V gene. CDR3 residues: CASSVVDYESNQPQHF. The CDR3 region has the DNA TGTGCCAGCAGCGTAGTAGACTACGAAAGCAATCAGCCCCAGCATTTT. Variable domain in full (rest from reference TRBV9 and TRBJ1-5): DSGVTQTPKHLITATGQRVTLRCSPRSGDLSVYWYQQSLDQGLQFLIQYYNGEERAKGNILERFSAQQFPDLHSELNLSSLELGDSALYFCASSVVDYESNQPQHFGDGTRLSIL.

In this sample, this clonotype turned up a few times. The rearrangement joins TRBV12-3 or TRBV12-4 to TRBJ1-5; 7 nucleotides match TRBD1. CDR3 size: 14 residues. Unmatched junction bases numbered 7, after V lost 5 bases and J lost 6 bases. The CDR3 is CASSPQGKGQPQHF. In DNA form, the CDR3 reads TGTGCCAGCAGTCCACAGGGGAAGGGTCAGCCCCAGCATTTT.

A few counts support this clonotype. A read error may be the cause here, since a much bigger clone is one base away. This chain joins TRBV2 and TRBJ1-1, with D unclear. This CDR3 contains 13 residues. V was clipped by 8 bases and J by 1 base, with 11 bases between them. The germline V gene encodes CDR1 SNHLY and CDR2 FYNNEI. The chain's CDR3 is CASRQYSNTEAFF. The CDR3 DNA follows: TGTGCCAGCCGGCAGTACTCGAACACTGAAGCTTTCTTT.

In its sample, this clonotype was seen many times. This sequence joins TRBV11-2 and TRBJ2-1; D call uncertain. The CDR3 is 10 residues long. V was trimmed by 5 bases and J by 7 bases, leaving 3 bases between them. The germline CDR1 and CDR2 sequences are SGHAT and FQNNGV. The CDR3: CASSQNEQFF. The CDR3 nucleotides read TGTGCCAGCAGCCAAAATGAGCAGTTCTTC. Combining the CDR3 with reference TRBV11-2 and TRBJ2-1 gives the whole variable domain EAGVAQSPRYKIIEKRQSVAFWCNPISGHATLYWYQQILGQGPKLLIQFQNNGVVDDSQLPKDRFSAERLKGVDSTLKIQPAKLEDSAVYLCASSQNEQFFGPGTRLTVL.

This clonotype showed up many times. The CDR3 DNA reads as TGTGCCACCAGCAGAGCCCTGACAGAAATGAACACTGAAGCTTTCTTT. Amino acids: CATSRALTEMNTEAFF. The chain combines TRBV15 with TRBJ1-1; D may be TRBD1 (5 bases). Trimming took off 1 base at V and 0 bases at J, with 12 bases between the two ends. The CDR3 runs to 16 residues. CDR1 LNHNV and CDR2 YYDKDF come from the germline V gene (reference sequence).

This clonotype was seen many times. The chain uses TRBV4-1 and TRBJ2-7, with D possibly TRBD1 on 5 matching bases. The CDR3 sequence is 16 residues long. Germline lookup yields CDR1 MGHRA and CDR2 YSYEKL. With 1 base removed from V and 0 bases from J, the gap between germline ends came to 13 bases. CDR3 DNA: TGCGCCAGCAGCCAAGTGGGGCAGTATGACTCCTACGAGCAGTACTTC. This sequence encodes CASSQVGQYDSYEQYF.

This clonotype came up many times. The chain links TRBV20-1 to TRBJ1-1, with D possibly matching TRBD1 (6 bases). In germline, CDR1 is DFQATT, CDR2 SNEGSKA (reference sequence). Trimming pared 4 bases from V and 1 base from J, leaving 19 bases between. CDR3 size: 16 residues. The CDR3 loop is CSANRPPGQSNTEAFF. The CDR3 DNA sequence: TGCAGTGCTAACCGACCGCCCGGACAGTCGAACACTGAAGCTTTCTTT.

On this clonotype: At one end the junction does not follow the germline gene, possibly because of a read error. The V call is TRBV11-3, the J call TRBJ2-1; no clear D. Germline CDR1 reads SGHNT; CDR2 reads YENEEA. The CDR3 has 11 amino acids. This chain's CDR3 is CASGLENEQFF. In DNA, the CDR3 is TGTGCCAGCGGCTTAGAGAATGAGCAGTTCTTC.

This clonotype appeared many times. The J gene is TRBJ1-5, the V gene TRBV23-1, with D unclear. TRBV23-1 counts as an open reading frame of uncertain function. Trimming shortened V by 0 bases and J by 2 bases, and 11 bases separated the two germline ends. The length of the CDR3 is 16 residues. Written as DNA, the CDR3 is TGCGCCAGCAGTCAATCTCCGGTTCCGGGCAATCAGCCCCAGCATTTT. It specifies CASSQSPVPGNQPQHF.

About this clonotype: Since a much larger clone is just one base distant, this may be a read error. The rearrangement links TRBV27 to TRBJ1-5; D remains unclear. The CDR3 spans 16 residues. Germline V gene data show CDR1 as MNHEY and CDR2 as SMNVEV (reference sequence). CDR3 DNA sequence: TGTGCCAGCGGTTTATTGGGTGAATATAGCAATCAGCCCCAGCATTTT. Translating it yields CASGLLGEYSNQPQHF.

This clonotype has a count of ten or more. The chain links TRBV4-3 to TRBJ2-1; D unresolved. Germline-derived CDR1 and CDR2 are LGHNA and YSLEER. Trimming removed 3 bases at V and 8 bases at J, with 11 bases between. The CDR3 has 13 residues. The CDR3 DNA follows: TGCGCCAGCAGCCACACCAGACTTGATGAGCAGTTCTTC. Protein: CASSHTRLDEQFF.

This clonotype was counted ten times or more. V usage is TRBV7-9 and J usage is TRBJ2-3, with 11 bases identical to TRBD2. The germline V gene has CDR1 SEHNR and CDR2 FQNEAQ (reference sequence). J was trimmed by 4 bases and V by 5 bases; bases with no gene match: 8. This CDR3 spans 16 amino acids. Written as DNA, the CDR3 is TGTGCCAGCAGCCTAACTAGCGGGGGCGGTCCAGATACGCAGTATTTT. Translation: CASSLTSGGGPDTQYF.

This clonotype was seen at least ten times. J is TRBJ2-2 and V is TRBV7-9, with D perhaps matching TRBD2 (5 bases). Looked up from germline, CDR1 is SEHNR and CDR2 is FQNEAQ (reference sequence). The V end lost 8 bases, the J end lost 0 bases, and 7 bases lay between the germline ends. The CDR3 has 13 amino acids. The CDR3 reads CASLASNTGELFF. Here the CDR3 DNA reads TGTGCCAGCTTAGCGTCGAACACCGGGGAGCTGTTTTTT.

The gene calls are TRBV4-1 and TRBJ2-5; 12 positions agree with TRBD2. The CDR3 is made up of 15 amino acids. The V segment lost 3 bases and the J segment 5 bases; nucleotides outside the gene matches: 4. Germline loops: CDR1 MGHRA, CDR2 YSYEKL. CDR3 protein: CASSQTSGRVETQYF. CDR3 bases: TGCGCCAGCAGCCAGACTAGCGGGAGAGTGGAGACCCAGTACTTC.

Ten or more counts support this clonotype. CDR3 DNA sequence: TGTGCCAGCAGCGACCCCAACGAGGCCGGGGAGCTGTTTTTT. Translation gives CASSDPNEAGELFF. The V and J genes are TRBV7-9 and TRBJ2-2, with no clear D. This CDR3 has 14 amino acids. Germline CDR1 and CDR2: SEHNR and FQNEAQ (reference sequence). V lost 5 bases, J lost 6 bases, and 13 bases lay in between.

The sample holds many counts of this clonotype. The chain links TRBV20-1 to TRBJ2-3; TRBD2 might be the D (6 bases). V lost 0 bases to trimming and J lost 3 bases, with 19 bases between them. The CDR3 sequence is 17 residues long. Germline CDR1 DFQATT, CDR2 SNEGSKA (reference sequence). CDR3 in amino acids: CSARDERELRVTDTQYF. Written as DNA, the CDR3 is TGCAGTGCTAGAGATGAACGGGAGCTTCGGGTAACAGATACGCAGTATTTT.

The chain recombines TRBV12-3 or TRBV12-4 with TRBJ2-3; no clear D. This CDR3 spans 17 amino acids. Trimming removed 6 bases at V and 3 bases at J, with 22 bases between. The CDR3 DNA follows: TGTGCCAGCAGATCAAATTTCGTGCACAGCCTGACAGATACGCAGTATTTT. It encodes CASRSNFVHSLTDTQYF.

This clonotype was seen once. This may stem from a read error, because a much larger clone lies one nucleotide away. The rearrangement links TRBV11-2 to TRBJ2-3; D is unresolved. Judging by the DNA end, TRBJ1-5 fits better; the J call may be wrong. The CDR3 totals 13 residues. Germline V gives CDR1 SGHAT, CDR2 FQNNGV. The CDR3: CASSLVRWDTQHF. As DNA, the CDR3 is TGTGCCAGCAGCTTAGTACGGTGGGATACGCAGCATTTT.

The sample holds one count of this clonotype. V usage is TRBV2 and J usage is TRBJ2-3; no clear D gene. Trimming took 6 bases from V and 6 from J, leaving 22 bases between them. Germline CDR1 is SNHLY and CDR2 is FYNNEI. The CDR3 has 16 residues. CDR3 in DNA: TGTGCCAGCAGCTTAGGTGGCGGACCTCCCACGGATACGCAGTATTTT. Its protein is CASSLGGGPPTDTQYF.